Below are 28 T cell receptor beta chains sequenced from a single sample in a study of shared clonotypes between healthy human individuals. The naive CD8 subset, CD45RO-negative cells positively selected for CCR7, excluded terminally differentiated effector memory CD45RA+ cells. The protocol was immunoSEQ multiplex PCR, while the TCRdb copy is restricted to in-frame clones and leaves out a portion. The sample yields more than 600,000 clones, 92% seen once. Sequenced: naive CD8+ T cells sorted from blood. These receptors all come from a young man in good health.

The chain combines TRBV18 with TRBJ2-7, with a weak D call TRBD1 (7 bases). In germline, CDR1 is KGHSH, CDR2 LQKENI. The CDR3 is 15 residues long. Trimming took off 1 base at V and 3 bases at J, with 13 bases between the two ends. Here the CDR3 reads CASSPRQGGDYEQYF. CDR3 nucleotide sequence: TGTGCCAGCTCACCACGGCAGGGGGGAGACTACGAGCAGTACTTC.

This chain connects TRBV4-1 to TRBJ2-7; D unresolved. Germline V gene data show CDR1 as MGHRA and CDR2 as YSYEKL. The CDR3 runs 13 residues. Deletions cut 6 bases from V and 4 bases from J, with 13 bases between. CDR3 nucleotide sequence: TGCGCCAGCAGTCCCCAGACTGGTTACGAGCAGTACTTC. Translation gives CASSPQTGYEQYF.

This rearrangement joins TRBV27 to TRBJ1-1; maybe TRBD1 (5 bases). Germline V CDR1 and CDR2: MNHEY, SMNVEV (reference sequence). Deletions cut 7 bases from V and 4 bases from J, with 13 bases between. This CDR3 comprises 13 residues. The CDR3 DNA reads as TGTGCCAGCATCTCTGGGAGGGGCACTGAAGCTTTCTTT. Amino acid sequence: CASISGRGTEAFF.

The chain links TRBV27 to TRBJ2-7; D uncertain. The length of the CDR3 is 14 residues. Trimming removed 5 bases at V and 6 bases at J, with 17 bases between. Germline lookup yields CDR1 MNHEY and CDR2 SMNVEV (reference sequence). CDR3 in amino acids: CASSPNTVSREQYF. The CDR3 DNA sequence: TGTGCCAGCAGTCCCAACACGGTGTCCCGCGAGCAGTACTTC.

The rearrangement joins TRBV29-1 to TRBJ1-1, with D perhaps TRBD1 (5 bases). CDR3 length equals 12 residues. CDR1 is SQVTM and CDR2 is ANQGSEA in the germline V gene. The V end lost 4 bases, the J end lost 4 bases, and 10 bases lay between the germline ends. The CDR3 reads CSVGGFGTEAFF. DNA of the CDR3: TGCAGCGTTGGGGGGTTTGGCACTGAAGCTTTCTTT.

The chain combines TRBV5-1 with TRBJ2-1; tentative D call: TRBD1 (6 bases). This CDR3 comprises 16 residues. Trimming shortened V by 4 bases and J by 1 base, and 15 bases separated the two germline ends. The V gene's germline CDR1 is SGHRS and CDR2 YFSETQ. The CDR3 is CASSIEGGSSYNEQFF. The CDR3, as DNA: TGCGCCAGCAGCATTGAAGGGGGAAGTTCCTACAATGAGCAGTTCTTC.

V and J are TRBV12-5 and TRBJ2-2; D is possibly TRBD1 (6 bases). CDR1 LGHNT and CDR2 FRNRAP come from the germline V gene. The germline V and J ends were trimmed by 6 bases and 6 bases, with 8 bases remaining between them. The CDR3 extends over 12 amino acids. The CDR3 bases are TGTGCTAGTGGAGGGGGTCCCGGGGAGCTGTTTTTT. Protein product: CASGGGPGELFF.

The V and J genes are TRBV27 and TRBJ2-7, with D possibly TRBD1 on 6 matching bases. V lost 5 bases and J lost 0, with 11 bases in between. The length of the CDR3 is 14 residues. In germline, CDR1 is MNHEY, CDR2 SMNVEV (reference sequence). The CDR3 DNA reads TGTGCCAGCAGTCCCCAGGACAGCTCCTACGAGCAGTACTTC. Translation gives CASSPQDSSYEQYF.

V and J are TRBV14 and TRBJ2-1; TRBD2 matches 7 bases. CDR1 and CDR2 (germline): SGHDN, FVKESK. The CDR3 sequence is 17 residues long. J gave up 8 bases and V 4 bases, and 17 bases lay outside the gene matches. The CDR3 loop reads CASSRKFPSGKRDEQFF. The CDR3 DNA follows: TGTGCCAGCAGCCGCAAATTCCCCAGCGGGAAAAGGGATGAGCAGTTCTTC.

The genes are TRBV5-1 and TRBJ1-1; D gene uncertain. V lost 2 bases and J 1 base, leaving 6 bases between the germline ends. The CDR3 consists of 13 residues. Germline V gene data show CDR1 as SGHRS and CDR2 as YFSETQ. The CDR3 nucleotides read TGCGCCAGCAGCTTCTCTCCGAACACTGAAGCTTTCTTT. It translates to CASSFSPNTEAFF.

This clone appeared once. V is TRBV5-4 and J is TRBJ2-7; D is undetermined. CDR1 SGHNT and CDR2 YYREEE come from the germline V gene (reference sequence). V was shortened by 3 bases and J by 3 bases, with 13 bases between the two germline ends. The CDR3 is made up of 14 amino acids. CDR3 loop: CASSSSVGNYEQYF. The CDR3 region has the DNA TGTGCCAGCAGCTCCTCAGTAGGGAACTACGAGCAGTACTTC.

DNA for the CDR3: TGTGCCAGCAGCTTAGGGGGGCTAGCGGGGTACAATGAGCAGTTCTTC. This gives the protein CASSLGGLAGYNEQFF. The genes are TRBV7-9 and TRBJ2-1, with 9 bases matching TRBD2. V shed 1 base, J shed 4 bases, and the junction held 5 bases outside the gene matches. Per the germline V gene, CDR1 is SEHNR and CDR2 is FQNEAQ (reference sequence). CDR3 size: 16 residues.

The chain joins TRBV28 to TRBJ2-3; no definite D call. V was trimmed by 6 bases and J by 0 bases, leaving 16 bases between them. The germline V gene encodes CDR1 MDHEN and CDR2 SYDVKM. The CDR3 consists of 16 residues. The CDR3 nucleotides read TGTGCCAGCAGCTCCGACACACCTACAAGCACAGATACGCAGTATTTT. Translating it yields CASSSDTPTSTDTQYF. Full variable domain (missing parts from reference TRBV28 and TRBJ2-3): DVKVTQSSRYLVKRTGEKVFLECVQDMDHENMFWYRQDPGLGLRLIYFSYDVKMKEKGDIPEGYSVSREKKERFSLILESASTNQTSMYLCASSSDTPTSTDTQYFGPGTRLTVL.

The V and J genes are TRBV28 and TRBJ1-2; 7 positions match TRBD1. The germline CDR1 and CDR2 sequences are MDHEN and SYDVKM. The CDR3 length is 11 residues. V was clipped by 6 bases and J by 6 bases; unmatched bases: 1. This CDR3 is CASRQGHGYTF. CDR3 coding DNA: TGTGCCAGCAGACAGGGGCATGGCTACACCTTC.

This chain links TRBV28 with TRBJ2-1; 12 bases map to TRBD2. Germline V gene data show CDR1 as MDHEN and CDR2 as SYDVKM. This CDR3 region has 15 residues. With 6 bases clipped from V and 10 bases from J, the junction kept 10 bases outside the gene matches. The CDR3 DNA sequence: TGTGCCAGCAGGCCAACTAGCGGGAGGAAAATCGAGCAGTTCTTC. Translated, it gives CASRPTSGRKIEQFF. Together with reference TRBV28 and TRBJ2-1, the CDR3 gives the full variable domain: DVKVTQSSRYLVKRTGEKVFLECVQDMDHENMFWYRQDPGLGLRLIYFSYDVKMKEKGDIPEGYSVSREKKERFSLILESASTNQTSMYLCASRPTSGRKIEQFFGPGTRLTVL.

The chain joins TRBV6-6 to TRBJ2-2; a possible D gene is TRBD2 (6 bases). V was cut by 7 bases and J by 0 bases, with 15 bases left in between. In germline, CDR1 is MNHNY, CDR2 SVGAGI (reference sequence). The CDR3 is made up of 16 amino acids. The CDR3: CASNPAGPPNTGELFF. The CDR3 DNA is TGTGCCAGCAATCCCGCGGGACCGCCGAACACCGGGGAGCTGTTTTTT.

The rearrangement uses TRBV28 and TRBJ2-3; the D is unclear. Germline assignment: CDR1 MDHEN and CDR2 SYDVKM. V was shortened by 8 bases and J by 2 bases, with 14 bases between the two germline ends. This CDR3 spans 14 amino acids. The chain's CDR3 is CASRNERYTDTQYF. CDR3 in DNA: TGTGCCAGCCGAAACGAGAGATACACAGATACGCAGTATTTT.

J is TRBJ2-3 and V is TRBV29-1, with no clear D. Germline assignment: CDR1 SQVTM and CDR2 ANQGSEA. Trimming left V 3 bases short and J 2 bases short, with 6 bases between. This CDR3 is 12 amino acids long. This chain's CDR3 is CSVDTFTDTQYF. The DNA for the CDR3 is TGCAGCGTTGACACATTCACAGATACGCAGTATTTT.

The genes are TRBV9 and TRBJ2-1; unclear D gene. The ends were cut back, 0 bases at V and 2 bases at J, with 9 bases in the middle. The V gene's germline CDR1 is SGDLS and CDR2 YYNGEE. CDR3 length: 15 residues. CDR3 sequence: CASSVEGTPYNEQFF. As DNA, the CDR3 is TGTGCCAGCAGCGTAGAGGGAACCCCCTACAATGAGCAGTTCTTC.

The V and J genes are TRBV4-3 and TRBJ2-3, with D tentatively TRBD1 or TRBD2 (5 bases each). Trimming removed 6 bases at V and 1 base at J, with 20 bases between. The CDR3 is 17 residues long. Germline V gene data show CDR1 as LGHNA and CDR2 as YSLEER. The CDR3 nucleotides are TGCGCCAGCAGTCAAAGTCTTAGGGGTAGCGGCACAGATACGCAGTATTTT. Translation: CASSQSLRGSGTDTQYF.

V usage is TRBV27 and J usage is TRBJ1-5, with D possibly being TRBD1 (5 bases). This CDR3 is built from 12 residues. Germline V gives CDR1 MNHEY, CDR2 SMNVEV (reference sequence). Deletions cut 10 bases from V and 2 bases from J, with 9 bases between. CDR3 region: CATRGGNQPQHF. The DNA of the CDR3 is TGTGCCACTAGGGGTGGCAATCAGCCCCAGCATTTT.

The J gene is TRBJ2-1, the V gene TRBV4-3; D remains unclear. The CDR3 sequence is 13 residues long. CDR1 and CDR2 from the germline V gene are LGHNA and YSLEER. V lost 2 bases and J lost 10, with 12 bases in between. CDR3 amino acids: CASSQNSPDEQFF. The CDR3 bases are TGCGCCAGCAGCCAAAACTCCCCAGACGAGCAGTTCTTC.

The count of this clone is one. Other DNA sequences in this specimen translate into the identical CDR3. The chain couples TRBV7-9 to TRBJ1-5; D is unresolved. V lost 1 base, J lost 1 base, and 2 bases lay in between. This CDR3 spans 13 amino acids. Germline lookup yields CDR1 SEHNR and CDR2 FQNEAQ (reference sequence). The chain's CDR3 is CASSLESNQPQHF. CDR3 sequence (DNA): TGTGCCAGCAGCTTAGAGAGCAATCAGCCCCAGCATTTT.

The V gene is TRBV28, the J gene TRBJ2-5, with 7 bases matching TRBD2. The ends lost 2 bases at V and 2 bases at J; junction bases unmatched: 8. This CDR3 comprises 16 residues. Germline V gene sequence: CDR1 MDHEN, CDR2 SYDVKM. The CDR3 region has the DNA TGTGCCAGCAGTTTAAGTCCCAGCGGGATTCAAGAGACCCAGTACTTC. Amino acids: CASSLSPSGIQETQYF. The variable domain in full, with the rest retrieved from reference TRBV28 and TRBJ2-5, is DVKVTQSSRYLVKRTGEKVFLECVQDMDHENMFWYRQDPGLGLRLIYFSYDVKMKEKGDIPEGYSVSREKKERFSLILESASTNQTSMYLCASSLSPSGIQETQYFGPGTRLLVL.

The rearrangement links TRBV29-1 to TRBJ1-1; D not certain. Germline V gene sequence: CDR1 SQVTM, CDR2 ANQGSEA. This CDR3 spans 11 amino acids. V lost 8 bases, J lost 1 base, and 8 bases lay in between. The CDR3 DNA is TGCAGCCTCCATAGGAACACTGAAGCTTTCTTT. It codes for CSLHRNTEAFF. Full variable domain (remainder filled in from reference TRBV29-1 and TRBJ1-1): SAVISQKPSRDICQRGTSLTIQCQVDSQVTMMFWYRQQPGQSLTLIATANQGSEATYESGFVIDKFPISRPNLTFSTLTVSNMSPEDSSIYLCSLHRNTEAFFGQGTRLTVV.

This clone was seen a handful of times. This chain joins TRBV2 and TRBJ2-3; D may match TRBD1 or TRBD2 (5 bases each). The V end was cut by 5 bases, the J end by 1 base, with 13 bases between. CDR3 length: 15 amino acids. Germline lookup yields CDR1 SNHLY and CDR2 FYNNEI. The CDR3 DNA reads as TGTGCCAGCAGTAGGCCGGGGACCGGCACAGATACGCAGTATTTT. It codes for CASSRPGTGTDTQYF.

The V gene is TRBV27, the J gene TRBJ2-1; D unresolved. This CDR3 region has 13 residues. Trimming pared 4 bases from V and 8 bases from J, leaving 12 bases between. The germline V gene has CDR1 MNHEY and CDR2 SMNVEV (reference sequence). CDR3 protein: CASSWRLVDEQFF. The CDR3 DNA reads as TGTGCCAGCAGTTGGCGCCTAGTGGATGAGCAGTTCTTC.

This rearrangement joins TRBV14 to TRBJ1-5; 7 nucleotides align to TRBD1. Unmatched junction bases numbered 4, after V lost 4 bases and J lost 7 bases. The CDR3 runs 13 residues. Germline assignment: CDR1 SGHDN and CDR2 FVKESK. The CDR3 nucleotides are TGTGCCAGCAGCCGGTGGACAGGCCAGCCCCAGCATTTT. Translation: CASSRWTGQPQHF.